These T cell receptor beta chains were read from a single sample in a study of T cell responses to AZD1222 COVID-19 vaccine. Only in-frame clones appear in the TCRdb table, and some are missing; sequencing was by immunoSEQ multiplex PCR. This sample yields some 130,000 clones, of which roughly 90% are seen a single time; approximately 1.1% belongs to the top ten. The sequenced sample was peripheral blood, obtained 28 days after the second AZD1222 dose. Receptor source: an adult who received the AZD1222 COVID-19 vaccine. Each CDR3 is given with its conserved first and last residue. Fields, in order: V gene, D gene, J gene, clone size, CDR3 DNA, CDR3 protein. The D gene is left open where the match is weak. Some rows mark clone size as missing; the rest say once, few, many or name a class of expanded clone.

TRBV27	TRBD2	TRBJ2-1	NA	TGTGCCAGCAGTTCAGGCGGGAGGGTCTACAATGAGCAGTTCTTC	CASSSGGRVYNEQFF
TRBV6-5	NA	TRBJ1-3	NA	TGTGCCAGCAGTTCGGGCCAACGCTCTGGAAACACCATATATTTT	CASSSGQRSGNTIYF
TRBV11-3	NA	TRBJ1-5	NA	TGTGCCAGCAGCCGGACAAAGGATAGCAATCAGCCCCAGCATTTT	CASSRTKDSNQPQHF
TRBV30	TRBD1	TRBJ1-5	NA	TGTGCCTGGAGTGCCCGACGACAGGGGGTGGTTCAGCCCCAGCATTTT	CAWSARRQGVVQPQHF
TRBV10-3	NA	TRBJ1-1	NA	TGTGCCATCAGAGCCGGGACGGACGTGAACACTGAAGCTTTCTTT	CAIRAGTDVNTEAFF
TRBV2	TRBD1	TRBJ1-6	NA	TGTGCCAGCAGCGGGGACAGGACCCATAATTCACCCCTCCACTTT	CASSGDRTHNSPLHF
TRBV2	TRBD1	TRBJ1-5	NA	TGTGCCAGCGGGACAGGGGATCAGCCCCAGCATTTT	CASGTGDQPQHF
TRBV7-9	TRBD1	TRBJ1-1	once	TGTGCCAGCAGCTTACCTGACAGGGTCGTTTTCTTT	CASSLPDRVVFF
TRBV3-1/TRBV3-2	TRBD2	TRBJ2-1	NA	TGTGCCAGCAGCCAAGTAGTCGGGAGGTTCTACAATGAGCAGTTCTTC	CASSQVVGRFYNEQFF
TRBV6-5	TRBD1	TRBJ2-5	NA	TGTGCCAGCAGGGACAGGGGCGCCGGGACCCAGTACTTC	CASRDRGAGTQYF
TRBV24-1	NA	TRBJ1-4	NA	TGTGCCACCAGTGATTTGCAAGACGGCCAACTAAGGGATGGAGTCCCCCTTAATGAAAAACTGTTTTTT	CATSDLQDGQLRDGVPLNEKLFF
TRBV14	NA	TRBJ1-6	NA	TGTGCCAGCAGCCAGGGGGGATCACCCCTCCACTTT	CASSQGGSPLHF
TRBV10-3	NA	TRBJ2-2	NA	TGTGCCATCAGTGAGGTTGGGAAGACCGGGGAGCTGTTTTTT	CAISEVGKTGELFF